This T cell receptor beta chain was found in a study of blood T cell repertoires in COVID-19. This table comes from immunoSEQ multiplex PCR, and its TCRdb copy is limited to in-frame clones, with some not included. The sample consists of roughly 30,000 clones, less than 85% of them appearing once. Unmatched junction bases numbered 4, after V lost 8 bases and J lost 6 bases. Germline CDR1 is SGHNT and CDR2 is YENEEA. This CDR3 comprises 14 residues. The TCR sequence derives from a human donor with acute or convalescent COVID-19. The donor label of this sample is uncertain. Sequencing was performed on peripheral blood. The chain carries TRBV11-3 and TRBJ2-1, with 13 positions matching TRBD2. The CDR3 DNA sequence: TGTGCCAGCGGTGGGACTAGCGGGATCAATGAGCAGTTCTTC. As protein: CASGGTSGINEQFF.